This T cell receptor (beta chain) was documented in a study of shared clonotypes between healthy human individuals. Across the study: Every donor yielded three CD4 naive, three CD4 memory, two CD8 naive and one CD8 memory plate.

This clone was seen just once. Its specificity is unknown. This sample includes further DNA sequences coding for the same CDR3. General study points: Rarefaction demonstrated incomplete sorted-subset sequencing despite large depth.

There are 12 residues in the CDR3. The V and J ends lost 4 bases and 2 bases respectively, with 5 bases between them. Germline loops: CDR1 PRHDT, CDR2 FYEKMQ (reference sequence). Naivety among CD8 cells was defined by CD45RO negativity and positive CCR7 selection, thereby excluding terminally differentiated effector memory CD45RA+ cells. This was a deep-level run. Sequencing was performed with immunoSEQ multiplex PCR; in TCRdb, only in-frame clones are kept and a portion is missing. The sample consists of 550,000 to 650,000 clones, 96% of them appearing once. The source is a woman in her twenties or thirties in good health. This chain links TRBV13 with TRBJ1-1; D not certain. Specimen: naive CD8+ T cells sorted from blood. The CDR3 sequence is CASSSENTEAFF. CDR3 coding DNA: TGTGCCAGCAGCTCCGAAAACACTGAAGCTTTCTTT.